A single sample gave rise to the 27 T cell receptor beta chains below, sequenced in a study of blood T cell repertoires in COVID-19. Profiling relied on immunoSEQ multiplex PCR, and the TCRdb table lists in-frame clones only, not all of them. The profile shows fewer than 350,000 clones, 81% of them singletons. Source material: peripheral blood. The source is a woman aged 55-70 years with active or convalescent COVID-19.

This chain links TRBV19 with TRBJ2-5; 9 bases match TRBD2. CDR3 size: 17 residues. With V trimmed by 1 base and J by 2 bases, 8 bases remained unmatched. The germline CDR1 and CDR2 sequences are LNHDA and SQIVND (reference sequence). The CDR3 region is CASSIGLAGLTQETQYF. The DNA of the CDR3 is TGTGCCAGTAGTATAGGGCTAGCGGGGTTAACGCAAGAGACCCAGTACTTC.

This clone was observed a handful of times. This chain links TRBV19 with TRBJ1-1; D unclear. CDR1 is LNHDA and CDR2 is SQIVND in the germline V gene (reference sequence). Trimming left V 5 bases short and J 7 bases short, with 14 bases between. CDR3 length equals 13 residues. The CDR3, as DNA: TGTGCCAGTAGTCTCGGGTGGAACGGTGAAGCTTTCTTT. Encoded protein: CASSLGWNGEAFF.

The rearrangement links TRBV2 to TRBJ1-1; perhaps TRBD1 as D (5 bases). Per the germline V gene, CDR1 is SNHLY and CDR2 is FYNNEI. The V end lost 6 bases, the J end lost 3 bases, and 14 bases lay between the germline ends. The CDR3 has 14 residues. This CDR3 reads CASSPGGGDTEAFF. The DNA for the CDR3 is TGTGCCAGCAGCCCGGGGGGTGGGGACACTGAAGCTTTCTTT. Looking up the rest from reference TRBV2 and TRBJ1-1 gives the full variable domain: EPEVTQTPSHQVTQMGQEVILRCVPISNHLYFYWYRQILGQKVEFLVSFYNNEISEKSEIFDDQFSVERPDGSNFTLKIRSTKLEDSAMYFCASSPGGGDTEAFFGQGTRLTVV.

The V gene is TRBV19, the J gene TRBJ1-5; 10 positions match TRBD1. With V trimmed by 6 bases and J by 0 bases, 8 bases remained unmatched. This CDR3 region has 17 residues. The germline V gene encodes CDR1 LNHDA and CDR2 SQIVND (reference sequence). The CDR3 reads CASRSPWTGGSNQPQHF. The CDR3, as DNA: TGTGCCAGTAGGTCCCCTTGGACAGGGGGTAGCAATCAGCCCCAGCATTTT. The whole variable domain, remainder taken from reference TRBV19 and TRBJ1-5, is DGGITQSPKYLFRKEGQNVTLSCEQNLNHDAMYWYRQDPGQGLRLIYYSQIVNDFQKGDIAEGYSVSREKKESFPLTVTSAQKNPTAFYLCASRSPWTGGSNQPQHFGDGTRLSIL.

This clone was seen a few times. The chain combines TRBV27 with TRBJ2-4, with D possibly matching TRBD1 (5 bases). Germline CDR1 MNHEY, CDR2 SMNVEV (reference sequence). With 1 base removed from V and 0 bases from J, the gap between germline ends came to 13 bases. The CDR3 is made up of 17 amino acids. CDR3 region: CASSLYTDSTAKNIQYF. The CDR3 nucleotides are TGTGCCAGCAGTTTATATACAGACAGCACAGCCAAAAACATTCAGTACTTC.

V and J are TRBV10-3 and TRBJ1-2, with 7 bases aligning to TRBD1. This CDR3 has 14 amino acids. With V trimmed by 5 bases and J by 4 bases, 7 bases remained unmatched. In germline, CDR1 is ENHRY, CDR2 SYGVKD. The CDR3 DNA sequence: TGTGCCATCAGTATAGGGGGCTCAGGCTATGGCTACACCTTC. Translating it yields CAISIGGSGYGYTF.

The chain links TRBV7-2 to TRBJ1-1, with D possibly TRBD1 on 6 matching bases. Trimming pared 5 bases from V and 7 bases from J, leaving 17 bases between. In germline, CDR1 is SGHTA, CDR2 FQGNSA. The CDR3 loop spans 14 amino acids. This CDR3 is CASSHPGGGVEAFF. The CDR3 DNA is TGTGCCAGCAGCCACCCAGGCGGGGGCGTTGAAGCTTTCTTT.

The chain is built from TRBV7-3 and TRBJ1-1; D perhaps matches TRBD1 (6 bases). The CDR3 length is 14 residues. Germline V gene data show CDR1 as SGHTA and CDR2 as FQGTGA. Trimming pared 4 bases from V and 0 bases from J, leaving 9 bases between. CDR3 amino acids: CASSSGQLNTEAFF. CDR3 DNA: TGTGCCAGCAGCTCCGGACAGCTGAACACTGAAGCTTTCTTT.

The rearrangement links TRBV5-1 to TRBJ2-4; D remains unclear. CDR1 is SGHRS and CDR2 is YFSETQ in the germline V gene. V was shortened by 0 bases and J by 11 bases, with 12 bases between the two germline ends. This CDR3 has 13 residues. The CDR3 bases are TGCGCCAGCAGCTTGGATCCGTGGAGCCTTCAGTACTTC. It codes for CASSLDPWSLQYF.

This chain joins TRBV27 and TRBJ1-4, with D uncertain. From germline, CDR1 is MNHEY and CDR2 SMNVEV (reference sequence). The V gene lost 3 bases and the J gene lost 6 bases, with 8 bases spanning the gap. CDR3 length: 13 residues. In DNA, the CDR3 is TGTGCCAGCAGTTTCTCCGGGTATGAAAAACTGTTTTTT. Translated, it gives CASSFSGYEKLFF.

The chain links TRBV27 to TRBJ1-6; D possibly corresponds to TRBD1 (5 bases). The CDR3 consists of 14 residues. V was shortened by 2 bases and J by 10 bases, with 12 bases between the two germline ends. Germline V gene data show CDR1 as MNHEY and CDR2 as SMNVEV (reference sequence). The CDR3 reads CASSLGRVGSPLHF. DNA of the CDR3: TGTGCCAGCAGTTTAGGCAGGGTAGGGTCACCCCTCCACTTT.

The CDR3: CASSYGGGYTF. The CDR3, as DNA: TGTGCCAGCAGTTACGGAGGGGGCTACACCTTC. The V gene is TRBV6-6, the J gene TRBJ1-2; no definite D call. Germline CDR1 is MNHNY and CDR2 is SVGAGI (reference sequence). V shed 2 bases and J shed 8 bases, with 6 bases lying between them. This CDR3 has 11 amino acids.

The sample holds a few counts of this clone. This sequence joins TRBV6-5 and TRBJ2-7; D may be TRBD2 (6 bases). The CDR3 spans 11 residues. The germline CDR1 and CDR2 sequences are MNHEY and SVGAGI. V shed 9 bases and J shed 7 bases, with 13 bases lying between them. The CDR3 DNA sequence: TGTGCCAGTTGCCGGGAGTGGGAGCAGTACTTC. It specifies CASCREWEQYF.

This clone showed up just once. The CDR3 bases are TGTGCCAGCAGCGTAGGGGCGGGCGGTTCCACAGATACGCAGTATTTT. Residues: CASSVGAGGSTDTQYF. The rearrangement joins TRBV9 to TRBJ2-3, with D maybe TRBD2 (5 bases). The CDR3 loop spans 16 amino acids. Trimming removed 0 bases at V and 2 bases at J, with 13 bases between. CDR1 and CDR2 from the germline V gene are SGDLS and YYNGEE.

The chain carries TRBV19 and TRBJ1-4; maybe TRBD1 (5 bases). Per germline, CDR1 LNHDA and CDR2 SQIVND (reference sequence). This CDR3 is 15 amino acids long. Trimming left V 8 bases short and J 10 bases short, with 23 bases between. The CDR3 region has the DNA TGTGCCAGTCACGACCCAGGGATGTTTAGGGGAAAACTGTTTTTT. This gives the protein CASHDPGMFRGKLFF.

This clone has only one observation. This chain joins TRBV7-8 and TRBJ1-2; 10 positions agree with TRBD1. Germline lookup yields CDR1 SGHVS and CDR2 FQNEAQ. V lost 2 bases and J lost 5; bases outside the gene matches: 5. The CDR3 is 15 residues long. In DNA, the CDR3 is TGTGCCAGCAGCTTACAGACAGGGGGCGGGTATGGCTACACCTTC. Its protein product is CASSLQTGGGYGYTF.

The V call is TRBV27, the J call TRBJ1-2, with 7 bases identical to TRBD1. Germline lookup yields CDR1 MNHEY and CDR2 SMNVEV (reference sequence). The V segment lost 6 bases and the J segment 4 bases; nucleotides outside the gene matches: 5. The CDR3 has 13 amino acids. CDR3 coding DNA: TGTGCCAGCAGCCCACCAGGGGGCTATGGCTACACCTTC. It yields the protein CASSPPGGYGYTF.

The V gene is TRBV5-1, the J gene TRBJ2-2, with a weak D call TRBD1 (6 bases). From germline, CDR1 is SGHRS and CDR2 YFSETQ. The CDR3 contains 16 residues. V was trimmed by 3 bases and J by 3 bases, leaving 15 bases between them. Here the CDR3 reads CASSSQQGLDTGELFF. The CDR3 region has the DNA TGCGCCAGCAGCTCGCAACAGGGCCTCGACACCGGGGAGCTGTTTTTT. Drawing the rest from reference TRBV5-1 and TRBJ2-2, the complete variable domain is KAGVTQTPRYLIKTRGQQVTLSCSPISGHRSVSWYQQTPGQGLQFLFEYFSETQRNKGNFPGRFSGRQFSNSRSEMNVSTLELGDSALYLCASSSQQGLDTGELFFGEGSRLTVL.

The CDR3 loop reads CASSSQGPNEQYF. CDR3 bases: TGTGCCAGCAGTTCGCAGGGTCCCAACGAGCAGTACTTC. The chain links TRBV12-3 or TRBV12-4 to TRBJ2-7; TRBD1 might be the D (5 bases). V gave up 4 bases and J gave up 5 bases, with 12 bases separating them. The CDR3 loop spans 13 amino acids.

A few counts support this clone. The chain uses TRBV7-2 and TRBJ1-3; D unresolved. CDR1 SGHTA and CDR2 FQGNSA come from the germline V gene. CDR3 size: 17 residues. V was clipped by 1 base and J by 0 bases, with 13 bases between them. The DNA of the CDR3 is TGTGCCAGCAGCTTAGTGGCCAGAGGGCCCTCTGGAAACACCATATATTTT. Translated: CASSLVARGPSGNTIYF.

This chain uses TRBV10-3 with TRBJ2-5; 9 bases line up with TRBD2. V dropped 2 bases and J dropped 2; count of bases not matched to a gene: 12. The CDR3 loop spans 18 amino acids. Germline V gene lookup returns CDR1 ENHRY and CDR2 SYGVKD. CDR3 loop: CAISEGWSSTSGQETQYF. The CDR3 nucleotides are TGTGCCATCAGTGAGGGGTGGTCCTCGACTAGCGGACAAGAGACCCAGTACTTC.

Only a few counts were recorded for this clone. The J gene is TRBJ1-5, the V gene TRBV18; D is possibly TRBD1 (6 bases). Germline CDR1 reads KGHSH; CDR2 reads LQKENI. The CDR3 has 14 residues. Trimming stripped 4 bases from V and 4 bases from J, with 11 bases between. CDR3 loop: CASSRTDRNQPQHF. CDR3 DNA: TGTGCCAGCTCACGGACAGACCGGAATCAGCCCCAGCATTTT.

The chain is built from TRBV10-1 and TRBJ1-2; D is unresolved. V gave up 3 bases and J gave up 4 bases, with 15 bases separating them. This CDR3 region has 15 residues. Germline-derived CDR1 and CDR2 are WNHNN and SYGVQD (reference sequence). The CDR3 region has the DNA TGCGCCAGCAGTGATGGTTCCGGGGAGGGCTATGGCTACACCTTC. This sequence encodes CASSDGSGEGYGYTF.

This clone appeared a single time. V gene TRBV15 combines with J gene TRBJ1-1; a possible D gene is TRBD1 (5 bases). Germline loops: CDR1 LNHNV, CDR2 YYDKDF (reference sequence). CDR3 length: 15 residues. Deletions cut 0 bases from V and 3 bases from J, with 11 bases between. CDR3 sequence: CATSRDGRGDTEAFF. CDR3 DNA: TGTGCCACCAGCAGAGATGGGCGGGGGGACACTGAAGCTTTCTTT.

J is TRBJ1-4 and V is TRBV28; D remains ambiguous. V was shortened by 10 bases and J by 4 bases, with 16 bases between the two germline ends. Per the germline V gene, CDR1 is MDHEN and CDR2 is SYDVKM. The CDR3 extends over 14 amino acids. The CDR3 here is CATRGVFYNEKLFF. CDR3 nucleotide sequence: TGTGCCACCCGCGGGGTTTTCTATAATGAAAAACTGTTTTTT.

This rearrangement joins TRBV23-1 to TRBJ1-2; D not resolved. TRBV23-1 is given ORF status, its function remaining uncertain. The V end lost 3 bases, the J end lost 0 bases, and 11 bases lay between the germline ends. This CDR3 has 15 residues. The CDR3 region has the DNA TGCGCCAGCAGTCACTCGGGAGGAACTAACTATGGCTACACCTTC. Its translation: CASSHSGGTNYGYTF.

This clone was observed a few times. This rearrangement joins TRBV10-3 to TRBJ2-1; D uncertain. Germline V lookup: CDR1 ENHRY, CDR2 SYGVKD. Trimming took 10 bases from V and 8 from J, leaving 12 bases between them. The CDR3 covers 11 residues. The CDR3 here is CATGAGDEQFF. Here the CDR3 DNA reads TGTGCCACCGGCGCAGGTGATGAGCAGTTCTTC.